Below are 10 T cell receptor beta chains sequenced from a single sample in a study of Ad26.COV2.S vaccination and SARS-CoV-2 variants. The table came from immunoSEQ multiplex PCR; TCRdb's copy has only in-frame clones and leaves some out. The sample consists of some 290,000 clones, 70% to 90% of them appearing once. Treatment denoted: over 15 received Ad26.COV2.S at low or high dose, single or two shots; about 5 received placebo; per-sample allocation not given. Day 63 after the first vaccine or placebo injection was the time point for sampling. The source was peripheral blood, collected in a trial of Ad26.COV2.S vaccine versus placebo. The receptors come from a person between 18 and 65 years old who received the Ad26.COV2.S COVID-19 vaccine or a placebo.

Only one count was recorded for this clone. CDR3 protein: CASSQSVDRPNSPLHF. The DNA for the CDR3 is TGCGCCAGCAGTCAATCTGTTGACAGGCCGAATTCACCCCTCCACTTT. V and J are TRBV23-1 and TRBJ1-6; D is possibly TRBD1 (6 bases). TRBV23-1 is designated an ORF whose function remains uncertain. The CDR3 runs to 16 residues. Trimming stripped 0 bases from V and 7 bases from J, with 13 bases between.

The gene calls are TRBV29-1 and TRBJ2-2; TRBD2 matches 14 bases. V shed 4 bases, J shed 7 bases, and the junction held 2 bases outside the gene matches. Germline loops: CDR1 SQVTM, CDR2 ANQGSEA. There are 14 residues in the CDR3. The CDR3 spells CSVGTSGGIGELFF. The CDR3 DNA reads TGCAGCGTTGGGACTAGCGGGGGGATCGGGGAGCTGTTTTTT.

The chain couples TRBV12-3 or TRBV12-4 to TRBJ2-5, with D perhaps TRBD2 (7 bases). V lost 9 bases to trimming and J lost 7 bases, with 18 bases between them. This CDR3 is 13 amino acids long. The CDR3 sequence: CASGGGQAATQYF. CDR3 nucleotides: TGTGCCAGTGGGGGGGGCCAAGCGGCGACCCAGTACTTC.

The chain carries TRBV19 and TRBJ1-5, with no clear D. Per the germline V gene, CDR1 is LNHDA and CDR2 is SQIVND (reference sequence). The CDR3 is 14 residues long. V lost 5 bases, J lost 0 bases, and 8 bases lay in between. The DNA of the CDR3 is TGTGCCAGTAGTTTTGGGCCTAGCAATCAGCCCCAGCATTTT. It encodes CASSFGPSNQPQHF. Full variable domain (outside the CDR3, taken from reference TRBV19 and TRBJ1-5): DGGITQSPKYLFRKEGQNVTLSCEQNLNHDAMYWYRQDPGQGLRLIYYSQIVNDFQKGDIAEGYSVSREKKESFPLTVTSAQKNPTAFYLCASSFGPSNQPQHFGDGTRLSIL.

This chain links TRBV7-9 with TRBJ1-1; the D gene is possibly TRBD1 (6 bases). Germline V CDR1 and CDR2: SEHNR, FQNEAQ (reference sequence). The CDR3 has 15 residues. V was trimmed by 1 base and J by 1 base, leaving 10 bases between them. The CDR3 sequence is CASSLDSTGNTEAFF. CDR3 coding DNA: TGTGCCAGCAGCTTAGACTCGACAGGGAACACTGAAGCTTTCTTT.

This rearrangement joins TRBV6-5 to TRBJ2-7, with 12 positions matching TRBD1. V was pared by 6 bases and J by 6 bases, with 9 bases of the junction left unmatched. CDR1 is MNHEY, CDR2 SVGAGI, per germline. CDR3 length: 15 residues. The CDR3 sequence: CASRSRDRGPREQYF. CDR3 bases: TGTGCCAGCAGGAGCCGGGACAGGGGGCCACGCGAGCAGTACTTC.

The CDR3 coding sequence is TGTGCCAGTAGTTGGACCGGGGAGCTGTTTTTT. Translating it yields CASSWTGELFF. The chain recombines TRBV19 with TRBJ2-2; D gene unclear. CDR3 length: 11 residues. Trimming removed 5 bases at V and 5 bases at J, with 3 bases between. CDR1 is LNHDA, CDR2 SQIVND, per germline (reference sequence).

This clone occurred once. The J gene is TRBJ2-7, the V gene TRBV5-1, with D perhaps TRBD1 or TRBD2 (6 bases each). This CDR3 spans 13 amino acids. Germline V gene sequence: CDR1 SGHRS, CDR2 YFSETQ. Trimming removed 4 bases from V and 2 bases from J, with 10 bases in between. The CDR3 region is CASSEGGTYEQYF. CDR3 coding DNA: TGCGCCAGCAGCGAGGGGGGTACCTACGAGCAGTACTTC.

V gene TRBV19 combines with J gene TRBJ1-2; D unclear. CDR3 length: 13 amino acids. CDR1 LNHDA and CDR2 SQIVND come from the germline V gene (reference sequence). V shed 3 bases and J shed 4 bases, with 9 bases lying between them. This CDR3 is CASSIRWGYGYTF. Here the CDR3 DNA reads TGTGCCAGTAGTATCCGATGGGGCTATGGCTACACCTTC.

The chain links TRBV2 to TRBJ1-3; 9 bases are a match to TRBD1. Trimming removed 7 bases from V and 0 bases from J; junction bases left unmatched: 13. Germline lookup yields CDR1 SNHLY and CDR2 FYNNEI. The CDR3 length is 18 residues. CDR3 loop: CASISGTGLTLSGNTIYF. DNA of the CDR3: TGTGCCAGCATAAGTGGGACAGGGTTAACCCTCTCTGGAAACACCATATATTTT.